These 30 T cell receptor beta chains were all obtained from the same sample, sequenced in a study of T-cell memory formation after mild COVID-19. In TCRdb, the 5' RACE reads were re-called with MiXCR into one record per CDR3 protein. Of 15,000 or so distinct CDR3 sequences detected, around 25% appear once; the ten largest clones hold around 60%. Sequenced input: PBMCs or a T cell subset sorted from them (not recorded which). Receptor source: a man between 18 and 29 years old who had mild COVID-19 (a few samples of this study predate the infection). Cell type and time point are not known.

This clonotype appeared a few times. The junction does not match germline at one end; this may be a read error. The chain is built from TRBV20-1 and TRBJ2-1; D not resolved. The CDR3 contains 16 residues. Germline V gene sequence: CDR1 DFQATT, CDR2 SNEGSKA (reference sequence). The CDR3 reads CSARGPADWNYNEHFF. DNA for the CDR3: TGCAGTGCTAGAGGTCCCGCAGATTGGAACTACAATGAGCATTTCTTC.

In this sample, this clonotype turned up a few times. The chain is built from TRBV6-6 and TRBJ1-6; tentatively, D is TRBD1 (5 bases). Germline-derived CDR1 and CDR2 are MNHNY and SVGAGI (reference sequence). Trimming stripped 1 base from V and 0 bases from J, with 13 bases between. There are 18 residues in the CDR3. The CDR3 nucleotides are TGTGCCAGCAGTTACTTAGGACACCTAAGCTCCTATAATTCACCCCTCCACTTT. Encoded protein: CASSYLGHLSSYNSPLHF.

J is TRBJ2-1 and V is TRBV5-6, with D unclear. Germline CDR1 and CDR2: SGHDT and YYEEEE. The ends were cut back, 3 bases at V and 1 base at J, with 8 bases in the middle. This CDR3 is 14 amino acids long. The CDR3 region is CASSWFRSYNEQFF. For the CDR3, the DNA is TGTGCCAGCAGCTGGTTTCGGTCCTACAATGAGCAGTTCTTC.

This clonotype was observed at least ten times. The chain employs TRBV5-1 and TRBJ1-1, with TRBD1 matching over 8 bases. The J segment lost 6 bases and the V segment lost 4 bases, leaving 5 bases of the junction unmatched. Germline CDR1 reads SGHRS; CDR2 reads YFSETQ. This CDR3 comprises 13 residues. CDR3: CASSTRGLAEAFF. CDR3 in DNA: TGCGCCAGCAGCACCAGGGGGCTCGCTGAAGCTTTCTTT.

This clonotype was seen at least ten times. This sequence joins TRBV29-1 and TRBJ1-2; D is perhaps TRBD1 (6 bases). This CDR3 region has 11 residues. Germline lookup yields CDR1 SQVTM and CDR2 ANQGSEA. Trimming took off 7 bases at V and 8 bases at J, with 14 bases between the two ends. In nucleotides, the CDR3 is TGCAGCGCGTCGGGGGGCGGCGGCTACACCTTC. Its protein is CSASGGGGYTF.

This clonotype was seen ten or more times. The chain recombines TRBV27 with TRBJ2-7, with D unclear. V lost 5 bases to trimming and J lost 6 bases, with 11 bases between them. This CDR3 has 12 residues. Germline values: CDR1 MNHEY, CDR2 SMNVEV (reference sequence). DNA of the CDR3: TGTGCCAGCAGTGGCTGGCCCGGCGAGCAGTACTTC. It is translated as CASSGWPGEQYF.

This clonotype came up a few times. The rearrangement links TRBV24-1 to TRBJ2-2; a weak D match, TRBD1 (6 bases). The ends were cut back, 5 bases at V and 3 bases at J, with 12 bases in the middle. The CDR3 contains 15 residues. In germline, CDR1 is KGHDR, CDR2 SFDVKD. As DNA, the CDR3 is TGTGCCACCAGTGTAAGCAGGGGCTACACCGGGGAGCTGTTTTTT. It yields the protein CATSVSRGYTGELFF.

This clonotype was counted at least ten times. The chain combines TRBV5-1 with TRBJ2-2, with 9 bases identical to TRBD1. The CDR3 runs to 14 residues. The germline gives CDR1 SGHRS, CDR2 YFSETQ. After removal of 3 bases from V and 7 bases from J, the junction contained 4 bases not matched to a gene. The DNA for the CDR3 is TGCGCCAGCAGCTCGGGACAGGGTTTCGGGGAGCTGTTTTTT. Translating it yields CASSSGQGFGELFF.

Comments on this clonotype: A junction end diverges from the germline sequence, so it may reflect a read error. This sequence joins TRBV6-5 and TRBJ1-5, with D maybe TRBD1 (5 bases). CDR3 length: 15 amino acids. The germline CDR1 and CDR2 sequences are MNHEY and SVGAGI. The CDR3 coding sequence is TGTTCCAGCAGTTACTCGGGGGGAAGCAATCAGCCCCAGCATTTT. Its protein is CSSSYSGGSNQPQHF.

This clonotype was seen only a few times. The V gene is TRBV20-1, the J gene TRBJ1-1, with D unclear. This CDR3 has 12 amino acids. Trimming removed 2 bases from V and 10 bases from J, with 14 bases in between. The germline CDR1 and CDR2 sequences are DFQATT and SNEGSKA (reference sequence). The CDR3 spells CSARPTGIGAFF. The CDR3 DNA is TGCAGTGCTAGACCTACGGGAATTGGAGCTTTCTTT.

This clonotype occurred many times. The V gene is TRBV20-1, the J gene TRBJ1-6; no reliable D call. The V end was cut by 3 bases, the J end by 7 bases, with 19 bases between. CDR1 is DFQATT and CDR2 is SNEGSKA in the germline V gene (reference sequence). This CDR3 contains 16 residues. This CDR3 is CSARPKVNLPNSPLHF. CDR3 DNA sequence: TGCAGTGCTAGGCCGAAAGTGAACCTCCCGAATTCACCCCTCCACTTT.

At least ten counts were recorded for this clonotype. This rearrangement joins TRBV10-3 to TRBJ2-1, with 11 bases lining up with TRBD1. CDR1 and CDR2 from the germline V gene are ENHRY and SYGVKD. V lost 10 bases, J lost 9 bases, and 8 bases stayed unmatched. The CDR3 sequence is 13 residues long. CDR3 in amino acids: CATMDRGPAEQFF. The CDR3 DNA follows: TGTGCCACCATGGACAGGGGGCCGGCTGAGCAGTTCTTC.

This clonotype is classed as medium-sized. The chain joins TRBV6-4 to TRBJ2-7; D is unresolved. Germline CDR1 is MRHNA and CDR2 is SNTAGT. The CDR3 has 14 residues. The V gene lost 5 bases and the J gene lost 0 bases, with 11 bases spanning the gap. The CDR3, as DNA: TGTGCCAGCAGTCCAGCTCCCTTCTCCTACGAGCAGTACTTC. This codes for CASSPAPFSYEQYF.

This clonotype was recorded many times. The V and J genes are TRBV29-1 and TRBJ1-1, with D unclear. The length of the CDR3 is 13 residues. The V gene lost 4 bases and the J gene lost 4 bases, with 13 bases spanning the gap. Germline assignment: CDR1 SQVTM and CDR2 ANQGSEA. The DNA of the CDR3 is TGCAGCGTTGCTGGGGTATGGAGCACTGAAGCTTTCTTT. It codes for CSVAGVWSTEAFF.

There are many counts of this clonotype. The chain couples TRBV6-2 or TRBV6-3 to TRBJ2-2, with TRBD2 matching 8 bases. CDR3 size: 18 residues. V was clipped by 7 bases and J by 5 bases; unmatched bases: 18. The germline V gene encodes CDR1 MNHEY and CDR2 SVGEGT. The DNA for the CDR3 is TGTGCCAGCACGCCCGCGGGGGGCAGGCTTTCCTTGACCGGGGAGCTGTTTTTT. Its protein product is CASTPAGGRLSLTGELFF.

This clonotype was seen repeatedly, ten times or more. The chain uses TRBV6-5 and TRBJ1-3, with D hard to call. V lost 6 bases and J lost 0, with 12 bases in between. CDR1 and CDR2 from the germline V gene are MNHEY and SVGAGI. The CDR3 extends over 15 amino acids. The CDR3 nucleotides are TGTGCCAGCAGGGATCACGGACTCTCTGGAAACACCATATATTTT. As protein: CASRDHGLSGNTIYF.

This clonotype was counted between two and nine times. This chain links TRBV20-1 with TRBJ2-4; no definite D call. This CDR3 has 13 residues. The germline gives CDR1 DFQATT, CDR2 SNEGSKA (reference sequence). Deletions cut 6 bases from V and 12 bases from J, with 21 bases between. The CDR3 bases are TGCAGTGCCGAAGAGCCTACAGCCGAAAATCAGTACTTC. Protein product: CSAEEPTAENQYF.

A few counts support this clonotype. This chain links TRBV5-1 with TRBJ1-6; D perhaps matches TRBD1 (6 bases). Deletions cut 4 bases from V and 7 bases from J, with 15 bases between. This CDR3 region has 15 residues. In germline, CDR1 is SGHRS, CDR2 YFSETQ. CDR3 in DNA: TGCGCCAGCAGCCGGGAGGGGGGGTCAAATTCACCCCTCCACTTT. Its translation: CASSREGGSNSPLHF.

The chain carries TRBV5-4 and TRBJ2-7; D is ambiguous. V shed 0 bases and J shed 4 bases, with 5 bases lying between them. This CDR3 has 12 residues. Germline V gene sequence: CDR1 SGHNT, CDR2 YYREEE (reference sequence). The CDR3, as DNA: TGTGCCAGCAGCTTGGCCCCGTACGAGCAGTACTTC. As protein: CASSLAPYEQYF.

A few counts support this clonotype. The chain is built from TRBV5-6 and TRBJ2-7; 12 nucleotides line up with TRBD2. After removal of 4 bases from V and 2 bases from J, the junction contained 13 bases not matched to a gene. The CDR3 is 18 amino acids. Germline CDR1 is SGHDT and CDR2 is YYEEEE. This CDR3 is CASSITGTSGPPAYEQYF. The CDR3 nucleotides read TGTGCCAGCAGCATAACCGGGACTAGCGGGCCCCCGGCCTACGAGCAGTACTTC.

CDR3 amino acids: CASSPPKGGQSSYEQYF. The DNA of the CDR3 is TGTGCCAGCTCACCACCGAAGGGGGGCCAAAGCTCCTACGAGCAGTACTTC. This chain connects TRBV18 to TRBJ2-7; D is perhaps TRBD1 or TRBD2 (6 bases each). Germline assignment: CDR1 KGHSH and CDR2 LQKENI. The CDR3 runs to 17 residues. Trimming took 0 bases from V and 0 from J, leaving 15 bases between them.

The chain recombines TRBV29-1 with TRBJ1-5; unclear D gene. The V and J ends lost 4 bases and 0 bases respectively, with 7 bases between them. The CDR3 has 13 amino acids. Germline V lookup: CDR1 SQVTM, CDR2 ANQGSEA. CDR3 in DNA: TGCAGCGTTGGGGAAAATAGCAATCAGCCCCAGCATTTT. Amino acid sequence: CSVGENSNQPQHF.

This clonotype was counted ten times or more. The V call is TRBV3-1, the J call TRBJ2-1; 8 positions agree with TRBD2. There are 16 residues in the CDR3. Germline V gives CDR1 LGHDT, CDR2 YNNKEL (reference sequence). Trimming at V came to 0 bases and at J to 8 bases, leaving 9 bases not matched to a gene. The CDR3 loop reads CASSQESRGGDDEQFF. CDR3 coding DNA: TGTGCCAGCAGCCAAGAATCACGGGGGGGTGACGATGAGCAGTTCTTC.

This clonotype showed up just a few times. V gene TRBV5-1 combines with J gene TRBJ2-1; a weak D match, TRBD2 (5 bases). The CDR3 runs to 15 residues. Trimming removed 0 bases at V and 1 base at J, with 8 bases between. The germline CDR1 and CDR2 sequences are SGHRS and YFSETQ. The CDR3 is CASSLDRGSYNEQFF. The CDR3 DNA is TGCGCCAGCAGCTTGGACCGGGGATCCTACAATGAGCAGTTCTTC.

J is TRBJ2-1 and V is TRBV10-3; 7 bases fit TRBD2. CDR1 and CDR2 (germline): ENHRY, SYGVKD. The CDR3 contains 14 residues. The V segment lost 6 bases and the J segment 8 bases; nucleotides outside the gene matches: 10. CDR3 bases: TGTGCCATCAGACGGGAGGCTTCGGGCGATGAGCAGTTCTTC. It encodes CAIRREASGDEQFF.

This clonotype was picked up many times. The chain combines TRBV7-8 with TRBJ2-1; a possible D gene is TRBD1 (6 bases). This CDR3 has 14 residues. V lost 4 bases to trimming and J lost 7 bases, with 14 bases between them. CDR1 SGHVS and CDR2 FQNEAQ come from the germline V gene. In DNA form, the CDR3 reads TGTGCCAGCAGCTACGTAACAGGGACGAATGAGCAGTTCTTC. Translated, it gives CASSYVTGTNEQFF.

Comment on this clonotype: Here the CDR3 omits its conserved ending phenylalanine or tryptophan, so a read error is the likely source. J is TRBJ2-5 and V is TRBV7-6; D unresolved. The CDR3 is made up of 16 amino acids. V was clipped by 0 bases and J by 3 bases, with 14 bases between them. Germline loops: CDR1 SGHVS, CDR2 FNYEAQ. Written as DNA, the CDR3 is TGTGCCAGCAGCTTAGCGCTAAGGGTAGGAAAAGAGACCCAGTACTTA. This encodes CASSLALRVGKETQYL.

This clonotype came up many times. The chain links TRBV2 to TRBJ2-1; possible D gene TRBD2, 6 bases. The germline V and J ends were trimmed by 5 bases and 2 bases, with 16 bases remaining between them. Germline lookup yields CDR1 SNHLY and CDR2 FYNNEI. The CDR3 has 16 residues. CDR3 DNA: TGTGCCAGCAGTCAGGTGCTTTGGGGGGCCTACAATGAGCAGTTCTTC. Its translation is CASSQVLWGAYNEQFF.

This chain links TRBV25-1 with TRBJ2-7; D is unclear. There are 11 residues in the CDR3. Germline CDR1 reads MGHDK; CDR2 reads SYGVNS. V was trimmed by 7 bases and J by 3 bases, leaving 7 bases between them. For the CDR3, the DNA is TGTGCCAGCACTTACCACTACGAGCAGTACTTC. This translates into CASTYHYEQYF.

The V and J genes are TRBV4-1 and TRBJ2-7; D is perhaps TRBD2 (6 bases). V lost 7 bases, J lost 6 bases, and 16 bases lay in between. Germline lookup yields CDR1 MGHRA and CDR2 YSYEKL. This CDR3 spans 13 amino acids. CDR3: CASNQGGGSEQYF. The CDR3 DNA sequence: TGCGCCAGCAATCAGGGAGGTGGGTCCGAGCAGTACTTC.